One and the same sample provided the 16 T cell receptor beta chains below, sequenced in a study of Tregs in tolerant kidney transplant recipients. Assay: immunoSEQ multiplex PCR; the TCRdb copy retains only in-frame clones and omits some. This sample has about 240,000 clones; about four fifths occur once, and the top ten carry around 0.68%. Sequencing was performed on CD4+ T cells from blood. The source is a human donor in good health.

The chain combines TRBV5-6 with TRBJ2-2, with TRBD1 matching over 9 bases. The CDR3 contains 17 residues. The junction had 14 bases not matched to a gene; V was cut back by 4 bases and J by 7 bases. Germline loops: CDR1 SGHDT, CDR2 YYEEEE. The CDR3 loop is CASSPVVTGGAVGELFF. The CDR3 DNA is TGTGCCAGCAGCCCTGTCGTCACAGGGGGCGCCGTCGGGGAGCTGTTTTTT.

The chain has TRBV5-8 and TRBJ2-5, with D possibly matching TRBD2 (5 bases). The CDR3 runs to 15 residues. Germline loops: CDR1 SGHTS, CDR2 YDEGEE. V lost 3 bases to trimming and J lost 4 bases, with 16 bases between them. CDR3 nucleotide sequence: TGTGCCAGCAGCTCTACGGGGTCGAGGGTAGAGACCCAGTACTTC. It encodes CASSSTGSRVETQYF.

The rearrangement uses TRBV30 and TRBJ1-1; tentatively, D is TRBD1 (5 bases). V was pared by 5 bases and J by 4 bases, with 17 bases between. The CDR3 is 14 residues long. Looked up from germline, CDR1 is GTSNPN and CDR2 is SVGIG (reference sequence). Written as DNA, the CDR3 is TGTGCCTGGCTCCCCGGGGAGGGGTTCACTGAAGCTTTCTTT. Residues: CAWLPGEGFTEAFF.

The gene calls are TRBV7-2 and TRBJ1-2, with D perhaps TRBD1 (6 bases). V dropped 6 bases and J dropped 0 bases, with 14 bases sitting between them. The germline CDR1 and CDR2 sequences are SGHTA and FQGNSA. The CDR3 covers 15 residues. The CDR3 here is CASSPGARANYGYTF. DNA of the CDR3: TGTGCCAGCAGTCCAGGGGCCAGAGCTAACTATGGCTACACCTTC.

As to this clone: Lacking the conserved final phenylalanine or tryptophan, this CDR3 likely reflects a read error. The DNA is left out, because the CDR3 cannot be placed on it with certainty; the CDR3 is given as TCRdb lists it. This chain links TRBV21-1 with TRBJ2-7; the table assigns TRBD1, which was not confirmed against the DNA. TRBV21-1 is flagged as a pseudogene. The length of the CDR3 is 11 amino acids, counting both ends. CDR3 in amino acids: CASSKDKGQAT.

The chain recombines TRBV1 with TRBJ1-5. TRBV1 is annotated as a pseudogene. The CDR3 totals 14 residues. Written as DNA, the CDR3 is TGCACCACCCCCGTAGGGGGGTGGAATCAGCCCCAGCATTTT. Translation: CTTPVGGWNQPQHF.

The chain uses TRBV10-1 and TRBJ2-3; 16 bases line up with TRBD2. This CDR3 has 15 amino acids. J gave up 6 bases and V 5 bases, and 2 bases lay outside the gene matches. Germline-derived CDR1 and CDR2 are WNHNN and SYGVQD (reference sequence). CDR3 sequence reads: CASSTGLAGGDTQYF. CDR3 DNA sequence: TGCGCCAGCAGTACGGGACTAGCGGGGGGGGATACGCAGTATTTT.

This clone was observed a few times. The chain joins TRBV25-1 to TRBJ1-2, with D possibly TRBD1 on 5 matching bases. V was pared by 2 bases and J by 3 bases, with 10 bases between. This CDR3 has 14 amino acids. The germline CDR1 and CDR2 sequences are MGHDK and SYGVNS. Here the CDR3 reads CASSEIGADYGYTF. CDR3 sequence (DNA): TGTGCCAGCAGTGAAATTGGGGCGGACTATGGCTACACCTTC.

The rearrangement joins TRBV6-5 to TRBJ1-5; perhaps TRBD1 as D (5 bases). The CDR3 totals 15 residues. Trimming pared 0 bases from V and 0 bases from J, leaving 6 bases between. Germline V gene data show CDR1 as MNHEY and CDR2 as SVGAGI. The CDR3 DNA is TGTGCCAGCAGTTACTCGAGGGGTAGCAATCAGCCCCAGCATTTT. Its protein product is CASSYSRGSNQPQHF.

V usage is TRBV13 and J usage is TRBJ1-2; the D is unclear. V lost 5 bases to trimming and J lost 8 bases, with 24 bases between them. From germline, CDR1 is PRHDT and CDR2 FYEKMQ (reference sequence). The CDR3 runs 16 residues. The CDR3 DNA reads as TGTGCCAGCAGCCCTAATTTTGGACCCCCGGGAGACGGCTACACCTTC. Amino acids: CASSPNFGPPGDGYTF.

This chain connects TRBV5-1 to TRBJ2-1; TRBD2 agrees at 9 bases. This CDR3 is built from 14 residues. The J segment lost 15 bases and the V segment lost 3 bases, leaving 13 bases of the junction unmatched. Per germline, CDR1 SGHRS and CDR2 YFSETQ. The chain's CDR3 is CASSSGLAPEQWFF. The DNA for the CDR3 is TGCGCCAGCAGCTCAGGACTAGCGCCAGAACAGTGGTTCTTC.

This chain connects TRBV19 to TRBJ1-1; D is possibly TRBD1 (5 bases). Per germline, CDR1 LNHDA and CDR2 SQIVND (reference sequence). This CDR3 is built from 17 residues. V was trimmed by 4 bases and J by 1 base, leaving 19 bases between them. This CDR3 reads CASSTPATGLRNTEAFF. The CDR3 bases are TGTGCCAGTAGTACCCCCGCGACGGGGCTCAGGAACACTGAAGCTTTCTTT.

The CDR3 is CASSPVLGDTQYF. In nucleotides, the CDR3 is TGTGCCAGCTCACCCGTCCTTGGGGATACGCAGTATTTT. The chain recombines TRBV18 with TRBJ2-3, with no clear D. Trimming took off 3 bases at V and 6 bases at J, with 10 bases between the two ends. CDR1 and CDR2 (germline): KGHSH, LQKENI. The CDR3 is made up of 13 amino acids.

This clone has just a few counts. The rearrangement links TRBV25-1 to TRBJ2-2, with D possibly TRBD2 on 6 matching bases. The CDR3 has 16 residues. Germline CDR1 MGHDK, CDR2 SYGVNS. Trimming left V 5 bases short and J 0 bases short, with 13 bases between. The CDR3 loop reads CASSLRENSNTGELFF. CDR3 coding DNA: TGTGCCAGCAGTTTACGGGAGAACTCGAACACCGGGGAGCTGTTTTTT.

V usage is TRBV11-3 and J usage is TRBJ2-5; D unresolved. This CDR3 has 16 amino acids. Germline V lookup: CDR1 SGHNT, CDR2 YENEEA. V was pared by 1 base and J by 1 base, with 13 bases between. The CDR3 DNA reads TGTGCCAGCAGCTTAGGGTCCTCCAGCTCCCAAGAGACCCAGTACTTC. Translation: CASSLGSSSSQETQYF.

This clone has a handful of counts. V is TRBV6-1 and J is TRBJ2-7; 8 bases are a match to TRBD1. The CDR3 contains 15 residues. V dropped 5 bases and J dropped 2; count of bases not matched to a gene: 8. Germline V gene lookup returns CDR1 MNHNS and CDR2 SASEGT. The CDR3 nucleotides read TGTGCCAGCAGTTCCGACAGGGGACCGGCCTACGAGCAGTACTTC. Its translation: CASSSDRGPAYEQYF.